The source of this T cell receptor (beta chain) is a study of radiotherapy plus CTLA-4 blockade in lung cancer. As for this clone: Its antigen is unidentified.

This table comes from immunoSEQ multiplex PCR, and its TCRdb copy is limited to in-frame clones, with some not included. The data show about 62,000 clones, roughly 80% seen once. Study results and caveats: Expansion in blood of tumor-derived TCR clones was seen after radiotherapy plus ipilimumab.

V shed 5 bases and J shed 2 bases, with 13 bases lying between them. There are 15 residues in the CDR3. CDR1 and CDR2 (germline): SGHTA, FQGNSA. The chain couples TRBV7-2 to TRBJ1-3, with D perhaps TRBD1 (6 bases). This sequence originates from a human donor with non-small cell lung cancer who had a complete response to radiotherapy plus ipilimumab. The sequences come from peripheral blood, collected from a patient treated with radiotherapy plus ipilimumab. The CDR3 region has the DNA TGTGCCAGCAGCCTGGGGGCGAGCCCTGGAAACACCATATATTTT. Translated, it gives CASSLGASPGNTIYF.